This T cell receptor (beta chain) was obtained from a study of shared clonotypes between healthy human individuals. Whole-study findings and limits: Sequencing of the sorted subsets was shown by rarefaction to be incomplete despite large depth.

This clone appeared a few times. Its antigen is unknown. The donor cohort consisted entirely of Caucasian adults residing in Nashville, Tennessee. Replicate PCRs run on sorted subsets employed approximately 0.2 ug DNA, some 33,000 T cell genomes. Data came from immunoSEQ multiplex PCR; TCRdb stores just in-frame clones and leaves some out. Of some 120,000 clones listed, 55% to 70% are singletons. Trimming cost V 6 bases and J 4 bases, with 8 bases left between them. The germline V gene has CDR1 MDHEN and CDR2 SYDVKM. The CDR3 is 12 amino acids. The clonotype was recovered from a woman between 25 and 40 years old in good health. This chain uses TRBV28 with TRBJ2-3; D unresolved. Sequencing was performed on memory CD8+ T cells sorted from blood. The subset was: CD45RO+ cells pooled with CCR7-negative TemRA cells. CDR3 protein: CASRRSADTQYF. The CDR3 nucleotides read TGTGCCAGCAGAAGGTCGGCAGATACGCAGTATTTT. The full variable domain, completed using reference TRBV28 and TRBJ2-3, is DVKVTQSSRYLVKRTGEKVFLECVQDMDHENMFWYRQDPGLGLRLIYFSYDVKMKEKGDIPEGYSVSREKKERFSLILESASTNQTSMYLCASRRSADTQYFGPGTRLTVL.